This entry describes one TCR beta chain. This clonotype was counted ten times or more. Its cognate antigen has yet to be identified. No base-level quality is on record; no much larger clone is a single base apart. The data belong to a study of human T cells and chemical hapten exposure (dated by TCRdb to the early 2020s). With regard to the full study: For sensitization, 2% DPC in acetone was applied to a roughly 2 cm by roughly 2 cm area of upper inner arm skin. Patch tests used Finn chambers with 0.01% DPC on the upper back, scored after 6 days by International Contact Dermatitis Research Group standards. The mostly female patient cohort included alopecia areata with under or over 50% scalp involvement, alopecia totalis and alopecia universalis. The libraries were sequenced as a pool, and the TCR yield per sample differed mostly because of small variations in library volumes within the pool. Throughout the study period of around 25 weeks, patients also received therapeutic DPC doses to the scalp every week. In alopecia patients, the study followed how the peripheral blood TCR repertoire changed in vivo over primary and secondary sensitization to diphenylcyclopropenone (DPC), a hapten. Blood was sampled from patients pre-sensitization (week 0) and at 2, 6 and about 24 weeks after DPC sensitization. Blood for TCR sequencing was provided by twenty-nine alopecia patients at one to four time points (pre-sensitization, 2, 6 and 24 weeks).

The CDR3 spans 14 residues, from the cysteine through the phenylalanine. CDR3 DNA is the only sequence kept; it has 42 bases, read in frame from the first base. Sequences SGHRS (CDR1) and YFSETQ (CDR2) are obtained from the germline V gene. Trimming accounts for 4 bases at V and 6 bases at J, while the number of junction bases matched to no gene is 10. Summary of the overall study and its limitations: Because all patients had alopecia, a presumed autoimmune disease, the immune response of the patients might differ from that of healthy individuals. No change with DPC sensitization was found in the number of TCRs above 1 in 1000 frequency, and no evidence of global repertoire structure alterations was found. Repeated subsampling changed both the strength of the expansion versus patch-test correlation and the threshold at which the correlation became significant. Compared with pre-sensitization or healthy control sets, expanded TCRs formed significantly more large CDR3 similarity clusters, which is consistent with antigen-driven responses. A positive correlation was found between the number of PT1 expanded TCRs and patch test score, with significance reached at thresholds 8, 16 and 32 but not 4.

Receptor amplification or capture employed RACE. The reads were generated on a NextSeq 500. Library preparation attached unique molecular identifiers to individual cDNA molecules for quantitative, reproducible TCR counting. Each blood RNA sample was used to sequence both TCR alpha and TCR beta chains. For the original study's pipeline: Samples had a median of approximately 93,000 TCRs, with a range from roughly 20,000 to 690,600. V, J and CDR3 annotation of the TCR reads was performed with the Decombinator software suite. To make PS versus PT1 abundance plots, every sample was subsampled to the same number of TCRs (28,000). TCRs were defined as expanded if absent before sensitization and observed at least eight times at the 2-week time point. TCRdb trimmed the raw reads at Q25, called clones with MiXCR and kept productive beta chains. Records with the same CDR3 protein are collapsed into one entry carrying the most frequent genes and DNA. For this entry, the V and J calls and clone size follow TCRdb and not the study's own pipeline. For this sample the table gives about 98,000 distinct CDR3 sequences, of which approximately 11% were detected only once. The top ten constitute approximately 3.4% of the sample.

The sample's time point label, in plain terms: pre-sensitization, week 0. In light of the paper, this sample's treatment or condition label describes: therapeutic diphenylcyclopropenone sensitization with weekly scalp DPC. Blood at each patch-test visit was drawn before the patch test was applied. Eligible patients were aged 18 to 70, diagnosed with alopecia, deemed suitable for DPC therapy, and excluded if pregnant. Total RNA was extracted from unfractionated whole blood that had been collected in Tempus Blood RNA tubes. Sequencing was performed on whole blood, taken in connection with sensitization to the hapten diphenylcyclopropenone (DPC). The rearranged segments are TRBV5-1 and TRBJ2-7, and 7 junctional nucleotides match TRBD2. This receptor was taken from a woman in her sixties with alopecia areata. Some clones in this sample may be carry-over from other donors' samples. The DNA sequence reads TGCGCCAGCAGCCCGTCCGGGGGGTTGTTCGAGCAGTACTTC. This yields the protein CASSPSGGLFEQYF.